These 8 T cell receptor beta chains were sequenced from one sample in a study of spatial heterogeneity in lung cancer. Time point defined: sample taken at primary tumor resection. Frozen PBMC, nontumor lung or tumor provided whole RNA, which was sequenced unsorted. TCRdb used MiXCR to reprocess the 5' RACE reads, holding one entry per CDR3 protein. The sample records over 90,000 distinct CDR3 sequences, around 8.6% being singletons. The specimen comprised PBMCs, sampled at surgery. These receptor sequences come from a male donor with early-stage non-small cell lung cancer.

This clonotype was observed a few times. The genes are TRBV25-1 and TRBJ2-7; 9 nucleotides agree with TRBD1. Germline-derived CDR1 and CDR2 are MGHDK and SYGVNS. With 4 bases clipped from V and 8 bases from J, the junction kept 12 bases outside the gene matches. There are 15 residues in the CDR3. The DNA of the CDR3 is TGTGCCAGCAGTGCAAATAGGGACAGGGAGATAAAGCAGTACTTC. It encodes CASSANRDREIKQYF.

This clonotype came up many times. J is TRBJ2-3 and V is TRBV29-1; D unresolved. The V gene lost 4 bases and the J gene lost 2 bases, with 10 bases spanning the gap. The CDR3 is 13 residues long. Germline V gene sequence: CDR1 SQVTM, CDR2 ANQGSEA. CDR3 residues: CSVVNSHTDTQYF. CDR3 coding DNA: TGCAGCGTTGTCAACAGCCACACAGATACGCAGTATTTT.

In this sample, this clonotype turned up many times. This sequence joins TRBV29-1 and TRBJ2-1; D is undetermined. The CDR3 runs to 11 residues. The V end lost 6 bases, the J end lost 5 bases, and 8 bases lay between the germline ends. The germline CDR1 and CDR2 sequences are SQVTM and ANQGSEA. CDR3: CSVETNNEQFF. CDR3 bases: TGCAGCGTGGAAACCAACAATGAGCAGTTCTTC.

V is TRBV20-1 and J is TRBJ2-7; TRBD1 agrees at 9 bases. This CDR3 region has 13 residues. V lost 5 bases and J lost 4; bases outside the gene matches: 6. The V gene's germline CDR1 is DFQATT and CDR2 SNEGSKA (reference sequence). The chain's CDR3 is CSASPGQGYEQYF. CDR3 in DNA: TGCAGTGCTTCCCCGGGACAGGGTTACGAGCAGTACTTC.

This clonotype was picked up many times. V gene TRBV27 combines with J gene TRBJ2-5; the D gene is possibly TRBD2 (6 bases). V was clipped by 6 bases and J by 5 bases, with 28 bases between them. Germline-derived CDR1 and CDR2 are MNHEY and SMNVEV (reference sequence). The CDR3 length is 18 residues. The CDR3 region has the DNA TGTGCCAGCAGCCGCCGGGGAGGTAGCGAATTGAGTGCCGAGACCCAGTACTTC. This encodes CASSRRGGSELSAETQYF.

This clonotype was counted between two and nine times. This chain connects TRBV24-1 to TRBJ2-3; tentatively, D is TRBD1 (5 bases). Trimming shortened V by 3 bases and J by 3 bases, and 21 bases separated the two germline ends. Germline V lookup: CDR1 KGHDR, CDR2 SFDVKD. The CDR3 totals 18 residues. CDR3 sequence reads: CATSDPELSGMRTDTQYF. CDR3 bases: TGTGCCACCAGTGATCCAGAACTGTCAGGGATGAGGACAGATACGCAGTATTTT.

This clonotype was observed a handful of times. V usage is TRBV5-6 and J usage is TRBJ2-5; weak D call: TRBD2 (6 bases). CDR1 is SGHDT, CDR2 YYEEEE, per germline. V lost 4 bases and J lost 2, with 12 bases in between. The CDR3 spans 14 residues. The CDR3 region is CASSRRGRQETQYF. The CDR3 DNA reads TGTGCCAGCAGCCGTCGGGGGAGACAAGAGACCCAGTACTTC.

V and J are TRBV7-2 and TRBJ2-7; D ambiguous. The CDR3 has 14 amino acids. Germline lookup yields CDR1 SGHTA and CDR2 FQGNSA. V was pared by 3 bases and J by 2 bases, with 11 bases between. The CDR3 spells CASSFIGKTYEQYF. CDR3 in DNA: TGTGCCAGCAGCTTTATAGGGAAAACCTACGAGCAGTACTTC.